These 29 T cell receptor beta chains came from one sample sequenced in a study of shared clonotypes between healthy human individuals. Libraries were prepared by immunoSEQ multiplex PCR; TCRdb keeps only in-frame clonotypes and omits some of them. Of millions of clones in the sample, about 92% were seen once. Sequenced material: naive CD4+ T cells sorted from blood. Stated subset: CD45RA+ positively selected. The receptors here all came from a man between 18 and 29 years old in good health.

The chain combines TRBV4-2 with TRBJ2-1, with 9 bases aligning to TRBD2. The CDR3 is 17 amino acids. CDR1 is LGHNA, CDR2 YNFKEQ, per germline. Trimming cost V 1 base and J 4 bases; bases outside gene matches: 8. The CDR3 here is CASSQAAGGLGYNEQFF. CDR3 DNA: TGTGCCAGCAGCCAAGCTGCGGGGGGGCTCGGTTACAATGAGCAGTTCTTC.

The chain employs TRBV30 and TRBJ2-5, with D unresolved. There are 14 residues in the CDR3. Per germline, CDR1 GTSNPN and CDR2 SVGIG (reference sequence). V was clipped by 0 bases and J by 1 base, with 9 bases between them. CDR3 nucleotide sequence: TGTGCCTGGAGTGTAGGGCTTCCCCAAGAGACCCAGTACTTC. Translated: CAWSVGLPQETQYF.

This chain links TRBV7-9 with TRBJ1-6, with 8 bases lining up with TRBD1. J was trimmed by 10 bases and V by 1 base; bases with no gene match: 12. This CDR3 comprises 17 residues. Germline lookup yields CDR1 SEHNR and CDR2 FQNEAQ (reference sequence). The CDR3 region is CASSLEVKQGAGSPLHF. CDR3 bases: TGTGCCAGCAGCTTAGAGGTAAAGCAGGGGGCCGGGTCACCCCTCCACTTT.

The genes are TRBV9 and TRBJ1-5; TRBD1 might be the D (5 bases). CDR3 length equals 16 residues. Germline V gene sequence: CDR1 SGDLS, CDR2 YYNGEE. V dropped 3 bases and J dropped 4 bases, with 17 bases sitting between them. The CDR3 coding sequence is TGTGCCAGCAGCGCGGGGGTTTTGGACCGAAATCAGCCCCAGCATTTT. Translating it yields CASSAGVLDRNQPQHF.

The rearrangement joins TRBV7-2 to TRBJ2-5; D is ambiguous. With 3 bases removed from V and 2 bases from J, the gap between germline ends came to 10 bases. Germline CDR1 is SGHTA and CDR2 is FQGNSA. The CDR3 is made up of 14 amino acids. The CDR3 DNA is TGTGCCAGCAGCTTCGTGGGAAGACAAGAGACCCAGTACTTC. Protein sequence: CASSFVGRQETQYF. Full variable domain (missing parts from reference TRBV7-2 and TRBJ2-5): GAGVSQSPSNKVTEKGKDVELRCDPISGHTALYWYRQSLGQGLEFLIYFQGNSAPDKSGLPSDRFSAERTGGSVSTLTIQRTQQEDSAVYLCASSFVGRQETQYFGPGTRLLVL.

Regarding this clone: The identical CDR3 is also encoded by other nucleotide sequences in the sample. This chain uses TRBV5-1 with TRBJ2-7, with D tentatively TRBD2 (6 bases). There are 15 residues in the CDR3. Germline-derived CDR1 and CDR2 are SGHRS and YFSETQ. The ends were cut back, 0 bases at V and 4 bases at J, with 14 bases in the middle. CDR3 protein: CASSLAGGAGYEQYF. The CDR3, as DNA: TGCGCCAGCAGCTTGGCCGGCGGGGCAGGGTACGAGCAGTACTTC.

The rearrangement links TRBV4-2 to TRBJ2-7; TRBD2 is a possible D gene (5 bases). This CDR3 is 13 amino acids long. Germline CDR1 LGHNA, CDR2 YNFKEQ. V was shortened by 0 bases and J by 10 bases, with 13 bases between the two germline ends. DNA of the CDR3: TGTGCCAGCAGCCAAGACCACTATTCGGGACAGTACTTC. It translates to CASSQDHYSGQYF.

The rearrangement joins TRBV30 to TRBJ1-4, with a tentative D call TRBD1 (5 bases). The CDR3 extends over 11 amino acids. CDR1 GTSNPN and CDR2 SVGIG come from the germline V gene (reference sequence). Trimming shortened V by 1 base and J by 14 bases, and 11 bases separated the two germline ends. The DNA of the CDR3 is TGTGCCTGGAGTGCGCGGGGGAGGCTGTTTTTT. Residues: CAWSARGRLFF.

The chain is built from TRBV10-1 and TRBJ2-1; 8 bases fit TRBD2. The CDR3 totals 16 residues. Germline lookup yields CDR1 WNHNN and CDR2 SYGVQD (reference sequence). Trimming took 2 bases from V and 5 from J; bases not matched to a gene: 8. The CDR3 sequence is CASSEGSGRTNNEQFF. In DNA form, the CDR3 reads TGCGCCAGCAGTGAGGGGAGCGGGAGAACAAACAATGAGCAGTTCTTC.

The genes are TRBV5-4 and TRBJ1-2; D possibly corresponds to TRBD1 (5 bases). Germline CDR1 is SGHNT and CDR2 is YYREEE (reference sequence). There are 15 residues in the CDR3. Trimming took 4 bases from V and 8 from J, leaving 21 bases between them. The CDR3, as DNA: TGTGCCAGCAGCGTAACCGGGACCTCCCTAAGGGGCTACACCTTC. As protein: CASSVTGTSLRGYTF.

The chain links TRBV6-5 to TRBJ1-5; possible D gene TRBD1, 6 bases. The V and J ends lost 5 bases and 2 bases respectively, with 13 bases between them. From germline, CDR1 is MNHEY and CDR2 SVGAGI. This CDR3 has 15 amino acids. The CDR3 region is CASSQQGIGNQPQHF. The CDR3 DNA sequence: TGTGCCAGCAGTCAACAGGGAATCGGCAATCAGCCCCAGCATTTT.

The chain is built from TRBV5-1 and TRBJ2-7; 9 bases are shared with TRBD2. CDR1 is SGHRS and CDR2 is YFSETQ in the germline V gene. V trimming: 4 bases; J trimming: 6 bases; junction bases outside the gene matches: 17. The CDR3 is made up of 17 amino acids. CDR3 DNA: TGCGCCAGCAGCATCGCGACTAGCGGCAACCTACTGGGCGAGCAGTACTTC. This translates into CASSIATSGNLLGEQYF.

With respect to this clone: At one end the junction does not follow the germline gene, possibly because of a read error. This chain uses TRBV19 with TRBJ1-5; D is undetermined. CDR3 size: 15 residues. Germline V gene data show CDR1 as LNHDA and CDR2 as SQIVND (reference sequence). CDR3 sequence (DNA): TGTGCCAGTAGTATCATGTGGACGGGCAACCAGCCCCAGCATTTT. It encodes CASSIMWTGNQPQHF.

Written as DNA, the CDR3 is TGTGCCAGCAGCTTACCCGTTGCCTCTGGAAACACCATATATTTT. Translated: CASSLPVASGNTIYF. The chain uses TRBV5-6 and TRBJ1-3; D gene uncertain. CDR3 length: 15 amino acids. Germline loops: CDR1 SGHDT, CDR2 YYEEEE. V was pared by 2 bases and J by 0 bases, with 9 bases between.

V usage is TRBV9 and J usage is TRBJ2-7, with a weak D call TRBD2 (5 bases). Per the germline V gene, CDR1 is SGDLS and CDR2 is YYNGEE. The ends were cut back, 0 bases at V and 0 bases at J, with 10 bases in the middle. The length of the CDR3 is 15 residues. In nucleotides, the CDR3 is TGTGCCAGCAGCGTAGCTACGGGATACTCCTACGAGCAGTACTTC. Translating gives CASSVATGYSYEQYF.

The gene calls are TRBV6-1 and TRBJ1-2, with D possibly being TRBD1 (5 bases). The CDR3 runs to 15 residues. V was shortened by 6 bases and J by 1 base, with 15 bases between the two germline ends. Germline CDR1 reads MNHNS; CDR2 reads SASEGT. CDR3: CASSVVGTGNYGYTF. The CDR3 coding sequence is TGTGCCAGCAGCGTCGTAGGGACCGGTAACTATGGCTACACCTTC.

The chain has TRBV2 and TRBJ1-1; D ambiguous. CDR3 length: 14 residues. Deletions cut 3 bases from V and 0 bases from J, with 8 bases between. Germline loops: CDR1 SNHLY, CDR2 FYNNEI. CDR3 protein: CASSEREMNTEAFF. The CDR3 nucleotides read TGTGCCAGCAGTGAGAGGGAGATGAACACTGAAGCTTTCTTT.

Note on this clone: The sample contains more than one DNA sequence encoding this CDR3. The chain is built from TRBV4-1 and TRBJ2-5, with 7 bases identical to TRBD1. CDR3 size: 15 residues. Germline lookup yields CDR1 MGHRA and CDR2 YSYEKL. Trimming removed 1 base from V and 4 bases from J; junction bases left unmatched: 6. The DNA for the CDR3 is TGCGCCAGCAGCCAAGGAGACAGGGATCGAGAGACCCAGTACTTC. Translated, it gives CASSQGDRDRETQYF.

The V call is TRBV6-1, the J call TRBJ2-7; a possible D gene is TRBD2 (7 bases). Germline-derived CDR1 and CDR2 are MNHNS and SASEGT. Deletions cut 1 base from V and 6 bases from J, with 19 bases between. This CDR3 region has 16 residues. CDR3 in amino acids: CASSEGRGRAFFEQYF. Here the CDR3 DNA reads TGTGCCAGCAGTGAAGGAAGGGGGAGGGCCTTTTTCGAGCAGTACTTC.

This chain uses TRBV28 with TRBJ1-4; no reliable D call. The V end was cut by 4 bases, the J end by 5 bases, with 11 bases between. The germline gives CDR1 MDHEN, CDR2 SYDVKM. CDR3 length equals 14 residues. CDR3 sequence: CASSSGGENEKLFF. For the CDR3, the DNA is TGTGCCAGCAGTTCGGGCGGAGAAAATGAAAAACTGTTTTTT.

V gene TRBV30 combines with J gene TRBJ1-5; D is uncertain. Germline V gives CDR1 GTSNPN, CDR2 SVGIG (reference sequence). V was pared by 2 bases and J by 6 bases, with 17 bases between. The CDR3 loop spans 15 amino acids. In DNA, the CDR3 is TGTGCCTGGAGTCGCGGCGGGGTCTGGATTCAGCCCCAGCATTTT. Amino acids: CAWSRGGVWIQPQHF. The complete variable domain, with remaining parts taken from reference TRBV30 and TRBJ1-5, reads SQTIHQWPATLVQPVGSPLSLECTVEGTSNPNLYWYRQAAGRGLQLLFYSVGIGQISSEVPQNLSASRPQDRQFILSSKKLLLSDSGFYLCAWSRGGVWIQPQHFGDGTRLSIL.

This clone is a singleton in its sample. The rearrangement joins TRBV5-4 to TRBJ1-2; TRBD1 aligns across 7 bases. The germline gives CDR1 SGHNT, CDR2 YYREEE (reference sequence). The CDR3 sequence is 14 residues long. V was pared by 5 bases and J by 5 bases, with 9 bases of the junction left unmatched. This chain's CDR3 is CASRSGTEIYGYTF. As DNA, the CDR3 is TGTGCCAGCAGATCCGGGACAGAAATTTATGGCTACACCTTC.

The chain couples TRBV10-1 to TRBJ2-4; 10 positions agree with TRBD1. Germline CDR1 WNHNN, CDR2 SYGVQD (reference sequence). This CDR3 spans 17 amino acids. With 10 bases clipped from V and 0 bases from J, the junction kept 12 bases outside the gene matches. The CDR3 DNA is TGCGCCAAAGTCCGGGACAGGGGCCTTCTAGCCAAAAACATTCAGTACTTC. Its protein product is CAKVRDRGLLAKNIQYF.

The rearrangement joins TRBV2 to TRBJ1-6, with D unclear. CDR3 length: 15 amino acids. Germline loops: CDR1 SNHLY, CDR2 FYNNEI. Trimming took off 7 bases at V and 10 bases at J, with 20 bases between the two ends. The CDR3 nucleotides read TGTGCCAGCACCGAGCGACAAACCAATAGCTCACCCCTCCACTTT. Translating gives CASTERQTNSSPLHF.

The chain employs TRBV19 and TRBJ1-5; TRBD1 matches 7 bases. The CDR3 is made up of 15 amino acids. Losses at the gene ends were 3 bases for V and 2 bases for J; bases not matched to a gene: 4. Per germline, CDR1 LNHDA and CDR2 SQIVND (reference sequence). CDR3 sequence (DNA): TGTGCCAGTAGTATGGAGGGGACAGGCAATCAGCCCCAGCATTTT. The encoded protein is CASSMEGTGNQPQHF.

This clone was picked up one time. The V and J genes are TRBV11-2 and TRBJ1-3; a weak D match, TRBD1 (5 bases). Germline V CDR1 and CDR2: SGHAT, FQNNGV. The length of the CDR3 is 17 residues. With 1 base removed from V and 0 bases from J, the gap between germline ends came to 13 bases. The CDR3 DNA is TGTGCCAGCAGCTTAGTGGGTAGGGGTTACTCTGGAAACACCATATATTTT. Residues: CASSLVGRGYSGNTIYF.

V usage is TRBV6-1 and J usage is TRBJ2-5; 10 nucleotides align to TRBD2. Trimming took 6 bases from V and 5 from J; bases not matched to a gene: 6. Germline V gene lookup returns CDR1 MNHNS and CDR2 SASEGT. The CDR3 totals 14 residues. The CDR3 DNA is TGTGCCAGCAGGAGGACTAGCGGCTCTGAGACCCAGTACTTC. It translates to CASRRTSGSETQYF.

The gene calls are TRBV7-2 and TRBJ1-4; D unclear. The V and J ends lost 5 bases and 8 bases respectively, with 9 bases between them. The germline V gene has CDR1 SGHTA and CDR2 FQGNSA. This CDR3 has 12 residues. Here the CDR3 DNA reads TGTGCCAGCAGCAGAGAAGAGGAAAAACTGTTTTTT. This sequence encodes CASSREEEKLFF.

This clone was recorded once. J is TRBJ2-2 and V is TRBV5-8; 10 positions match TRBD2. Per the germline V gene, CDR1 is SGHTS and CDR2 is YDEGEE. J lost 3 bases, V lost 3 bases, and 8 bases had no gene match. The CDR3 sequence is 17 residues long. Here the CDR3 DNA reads TGTGCCAGCAGCTATATCAGCGGGAGGGCCTACACCGGGGAGCTGTTTTTT. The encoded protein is CASSYISGRAYTGELFF.